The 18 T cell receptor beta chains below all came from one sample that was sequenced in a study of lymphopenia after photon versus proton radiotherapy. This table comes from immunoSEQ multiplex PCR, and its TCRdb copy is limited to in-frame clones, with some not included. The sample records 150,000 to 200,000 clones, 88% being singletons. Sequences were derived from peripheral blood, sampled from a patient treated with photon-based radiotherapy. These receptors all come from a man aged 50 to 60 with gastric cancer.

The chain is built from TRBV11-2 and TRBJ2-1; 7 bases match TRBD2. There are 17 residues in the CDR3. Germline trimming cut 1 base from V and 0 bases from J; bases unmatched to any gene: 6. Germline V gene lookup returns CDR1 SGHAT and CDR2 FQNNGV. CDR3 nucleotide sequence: TGTGCCAGCAGCTTAGGGGCTAGCGGTCACTCCTACAATGAGCAGTTCTTC. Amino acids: CASSLGASGHSYNEQFF.

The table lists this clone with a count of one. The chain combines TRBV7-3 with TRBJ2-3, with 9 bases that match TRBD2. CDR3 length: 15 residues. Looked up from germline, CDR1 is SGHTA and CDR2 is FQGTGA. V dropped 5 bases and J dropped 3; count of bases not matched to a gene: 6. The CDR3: CASSTLSGRTDTQYF. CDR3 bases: TGTGCCAGCAGCACACTTAGCGGGAGAACAGATACGCAGTATTTT.

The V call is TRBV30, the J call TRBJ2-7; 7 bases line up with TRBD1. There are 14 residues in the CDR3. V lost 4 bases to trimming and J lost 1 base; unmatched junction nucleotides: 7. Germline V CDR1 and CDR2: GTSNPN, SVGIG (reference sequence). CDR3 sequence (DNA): TGTGCCTGGACCCTAGGGGGCCCTTCCTACGAGCAGTACTTC. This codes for CAWTLGGPSYEQYF.

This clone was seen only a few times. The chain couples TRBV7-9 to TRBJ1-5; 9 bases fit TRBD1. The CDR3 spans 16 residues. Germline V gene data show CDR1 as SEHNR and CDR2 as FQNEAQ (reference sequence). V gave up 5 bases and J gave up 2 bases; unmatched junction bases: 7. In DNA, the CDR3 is TGTGCCAGCAGCCTAGGACAGGGGTTGGGCAATCAGCCCCAGCATTTT. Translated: CASSLGQGLGNQPQHF.

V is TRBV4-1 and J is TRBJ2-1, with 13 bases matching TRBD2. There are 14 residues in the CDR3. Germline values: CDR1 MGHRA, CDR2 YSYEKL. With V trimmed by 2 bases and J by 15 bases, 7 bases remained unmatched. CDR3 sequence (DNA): TGCGCCAGCAGCCAACCTCCGGGACTAGCGGGACGGTTCTTC. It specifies CASSQPPGLAGRFF.

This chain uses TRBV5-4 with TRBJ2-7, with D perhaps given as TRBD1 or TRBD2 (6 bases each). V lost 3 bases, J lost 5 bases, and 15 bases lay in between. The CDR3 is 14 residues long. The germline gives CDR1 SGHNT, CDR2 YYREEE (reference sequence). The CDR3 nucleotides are TGTGCCAGCAGCTCCCCGGGGGCCGGGGACGAGCAGTACTTC. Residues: CASSSPGAGDEQYF. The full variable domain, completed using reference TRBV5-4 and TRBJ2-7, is ETGVTQSPTHLIKTRGQQVTLRCSSQSGHNTVSWYQQALGQGPQFIFQYYREEENGRGNFPPRFSGLQFPNYSSELNVNALELDDSALYLCASSSPGAGDEQYFGPGTRLTVT.

This CDR3 is CASSLGENQPQHF. CDR3 coding DNA: TGTGCCAGCTCACTGGGGGAGAATCAGCCCCAGCATTTT. The chain combines TRBV18 with TRBJ1-5, with D possibly TRBD1 on 5 matching bases. The ends were cut back, 4 bases at V and 4 bases at J, with 8 bases in the middle. Germline V gene sequence: CDR1 KGHSH, CDR2 LQKENI. The CDR3 contains 13 residues. Full variable domain (remainder filled in from reference TRBV18 and TRBJ1-5): NAGVMQNPRHLVRRRGQEARLRCSPMKGHSHVYWYRQLPEEGLKFMVYLQKENIIDESGMPKERFSAEFPKEGPSILRIQQVVRGDSAAYFCASSLGENQPQHFGDGTRLSIL.

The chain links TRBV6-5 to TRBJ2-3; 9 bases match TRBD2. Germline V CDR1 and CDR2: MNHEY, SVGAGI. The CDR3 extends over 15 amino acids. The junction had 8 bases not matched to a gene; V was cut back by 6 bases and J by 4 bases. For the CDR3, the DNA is TGTGCCAGCAGCCACTTAGCGGGAGATGCAGATACGCAGTATTTT. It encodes CASSHLAGDADTQYF.

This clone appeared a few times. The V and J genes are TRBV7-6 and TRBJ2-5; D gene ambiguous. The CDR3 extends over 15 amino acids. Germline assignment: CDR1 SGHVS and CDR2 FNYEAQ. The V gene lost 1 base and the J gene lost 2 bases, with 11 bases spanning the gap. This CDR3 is CASSLGARGQETQYF. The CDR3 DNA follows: TGTGCCAGCAGCTTAGGGGCTCGTGGGCAAGAGACCCAGTACTTC.

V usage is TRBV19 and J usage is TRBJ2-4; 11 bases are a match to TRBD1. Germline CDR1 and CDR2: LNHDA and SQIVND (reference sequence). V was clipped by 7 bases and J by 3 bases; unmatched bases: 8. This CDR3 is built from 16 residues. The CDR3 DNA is TGTGCCAGTACTCCCTCGGGGACAGGGGGCAAAAACATTCAGTACTTC. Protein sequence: CASTPSGTGGKNIQYF.

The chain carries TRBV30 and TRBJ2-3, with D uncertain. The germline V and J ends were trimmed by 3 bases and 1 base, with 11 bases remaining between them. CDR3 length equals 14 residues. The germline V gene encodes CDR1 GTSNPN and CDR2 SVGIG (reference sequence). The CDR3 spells CAWSPGSGTDTQYF. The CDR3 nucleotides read TGTGCCTGGAGCCCAGGTTCGGGCACAGATACGCAGTATTTT.

CDR3 residues: CAWARGNTGELFF. The CDR3 DNA follows: TGTGCCTGGGCGAGGGGAAACACCGGGGAGCTGTTTTTT. The chain uses TRBV30 and TRBJ2-2; D is perhaps TRBD1 or TRBD2 (5 bases each). Germline V gene lookup returns CDR1 GTSNPN and CDR2 SVGIG (reference sequence). The CDR3 runs to 13 residues. The V end lost 5 bases, the J end lost 2 bases, and 9 bases lay between the germline ends.

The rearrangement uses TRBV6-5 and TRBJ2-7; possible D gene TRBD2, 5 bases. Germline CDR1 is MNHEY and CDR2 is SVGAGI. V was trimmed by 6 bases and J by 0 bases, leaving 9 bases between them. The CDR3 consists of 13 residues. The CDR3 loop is CASRGGNSYEQYF. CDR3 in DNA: TGTGCCAGCAGAGGAGGAAACTCCTACGAGCAGTACTTC.

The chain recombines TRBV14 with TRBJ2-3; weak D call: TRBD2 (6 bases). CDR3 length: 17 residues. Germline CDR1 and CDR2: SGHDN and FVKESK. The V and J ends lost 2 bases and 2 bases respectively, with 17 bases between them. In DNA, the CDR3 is TGTGCCAGCAGCCAATCCGGACTATTCGGAATCACAGATACGCAGTATTTT. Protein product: CASSQSGLFGITDTQYF.

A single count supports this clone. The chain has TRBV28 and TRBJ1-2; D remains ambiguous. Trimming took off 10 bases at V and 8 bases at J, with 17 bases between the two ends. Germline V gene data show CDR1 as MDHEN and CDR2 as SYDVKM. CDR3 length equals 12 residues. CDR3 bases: TGTGCCATCCACCTCAAACCCCGGGGCTACACCTTC. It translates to CAIHLKPRGYTF.

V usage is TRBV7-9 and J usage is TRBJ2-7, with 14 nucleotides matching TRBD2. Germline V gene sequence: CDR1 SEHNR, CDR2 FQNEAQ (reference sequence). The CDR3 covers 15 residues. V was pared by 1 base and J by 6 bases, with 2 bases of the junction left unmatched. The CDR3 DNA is TGTGCCAGCAGCTTAGTGGGACTAGCGGGAGCCGAGCAGTACTTC. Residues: CASSLVGLAGAEQYF.

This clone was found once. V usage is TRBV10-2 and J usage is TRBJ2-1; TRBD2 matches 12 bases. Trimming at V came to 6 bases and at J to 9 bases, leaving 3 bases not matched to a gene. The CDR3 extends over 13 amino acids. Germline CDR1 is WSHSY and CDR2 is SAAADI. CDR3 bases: TGCGCCAGCAGGACTAGCGGGAGTGGTGAGCAGTTCTTC. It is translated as CASRTSGSGEQFF.

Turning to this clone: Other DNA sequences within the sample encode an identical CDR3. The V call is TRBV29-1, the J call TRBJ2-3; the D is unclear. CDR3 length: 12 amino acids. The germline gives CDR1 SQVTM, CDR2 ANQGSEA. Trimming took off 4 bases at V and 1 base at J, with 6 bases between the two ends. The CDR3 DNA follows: TGCAGCGTTGGAACGGGCACAGATACGCAGTATTTT. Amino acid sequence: CSVGTGTDTQYF.